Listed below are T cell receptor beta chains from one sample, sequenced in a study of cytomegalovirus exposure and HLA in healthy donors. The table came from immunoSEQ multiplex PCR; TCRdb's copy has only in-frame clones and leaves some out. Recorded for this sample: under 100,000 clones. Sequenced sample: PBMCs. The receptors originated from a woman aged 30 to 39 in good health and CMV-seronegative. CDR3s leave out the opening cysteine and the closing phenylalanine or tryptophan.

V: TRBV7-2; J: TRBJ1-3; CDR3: ASSSSSGNTIY
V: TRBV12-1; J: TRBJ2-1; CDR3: ASSLSSGGNNEQF
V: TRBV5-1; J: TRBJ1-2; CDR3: ASSLQPGQGYGYT
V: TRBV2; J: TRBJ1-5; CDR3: ASSPRSGYQNQPQH
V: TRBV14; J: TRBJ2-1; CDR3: ASSRQGRNEQF
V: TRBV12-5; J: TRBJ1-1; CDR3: ASGSDFEDTEAF
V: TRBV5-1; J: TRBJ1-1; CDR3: ASSSGQQNTEAF
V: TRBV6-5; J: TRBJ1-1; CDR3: ASRPRRMRTEAF
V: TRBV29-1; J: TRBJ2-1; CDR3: SATLAGARNEQF
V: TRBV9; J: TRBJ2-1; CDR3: ASSAQGDEQF
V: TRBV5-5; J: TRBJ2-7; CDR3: ASSLSNSYEQY
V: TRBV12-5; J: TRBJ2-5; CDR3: ASGLVERPETQY
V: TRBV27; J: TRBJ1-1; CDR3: ASSAGGGGTRWVNTEAF
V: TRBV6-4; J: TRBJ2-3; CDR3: ASSDGGGPDTQY
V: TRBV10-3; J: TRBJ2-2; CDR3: AISLGGGELF
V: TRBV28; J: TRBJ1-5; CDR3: ASNIAGTGDQPQH
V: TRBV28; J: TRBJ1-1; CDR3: ASSPNLGQGAAF
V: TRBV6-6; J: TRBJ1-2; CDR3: ASSQAPGTETFGYT
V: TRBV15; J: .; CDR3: ATSRDSHQLANYEQY
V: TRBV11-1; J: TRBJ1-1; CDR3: ASSLPGGVGGAF
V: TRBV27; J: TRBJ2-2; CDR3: ASSFGATNTGELF
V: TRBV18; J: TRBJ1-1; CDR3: ASSPLTGTGLNTEAF
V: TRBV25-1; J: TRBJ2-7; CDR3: ASSEFGGYEQY
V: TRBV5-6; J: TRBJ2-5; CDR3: ASSFLLAGPQETQY
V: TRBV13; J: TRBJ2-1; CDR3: ASSPESGQGAMNEQF
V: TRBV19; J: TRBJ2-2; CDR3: ASSIASGGAGELF
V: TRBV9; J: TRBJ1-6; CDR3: ASSVGDRGNSPLH
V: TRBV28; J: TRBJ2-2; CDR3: ASSSQRGGNTGELF
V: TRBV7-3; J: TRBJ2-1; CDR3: ASSLRTAFDEQF
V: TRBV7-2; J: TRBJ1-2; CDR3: ASSLAMAYGYT
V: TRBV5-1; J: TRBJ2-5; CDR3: ASSWERGETQY
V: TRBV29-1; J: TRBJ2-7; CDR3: SVNRGPDEQY
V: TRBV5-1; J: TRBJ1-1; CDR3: ASSFDRNTEAF
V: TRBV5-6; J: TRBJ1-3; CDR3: ASSSRPGGNTIY
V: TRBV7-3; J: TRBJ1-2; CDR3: ASSPRSGRSYGYT
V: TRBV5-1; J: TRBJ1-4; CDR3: ASSQDQGRWSNEKLF
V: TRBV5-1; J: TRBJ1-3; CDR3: ASSQGQPGNTIY
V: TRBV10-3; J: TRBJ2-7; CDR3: AIRAGTGMYEQY
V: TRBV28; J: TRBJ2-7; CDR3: ASRSNRGNEQY
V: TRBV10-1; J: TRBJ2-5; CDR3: ASSELAGDVETQY
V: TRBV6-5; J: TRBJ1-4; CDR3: ASSYPGGEKLF
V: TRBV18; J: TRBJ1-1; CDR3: ASSTQGQRTEAF
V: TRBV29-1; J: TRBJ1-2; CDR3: SVPPRGGDYGYT
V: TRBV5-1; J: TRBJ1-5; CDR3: ASSRTGGQPQH
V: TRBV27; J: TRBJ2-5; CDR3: ASSLGTGGKETQY
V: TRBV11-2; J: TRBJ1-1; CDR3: ASSYQGGDMNTEAF
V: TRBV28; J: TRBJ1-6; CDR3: ASSYPTGISSYNSPLH
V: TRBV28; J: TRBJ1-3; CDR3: ASKWRGRSGNTIY
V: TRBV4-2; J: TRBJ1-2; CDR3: ASSQATAQSNYGYT
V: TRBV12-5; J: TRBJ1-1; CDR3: ASGLSTTGPGAEAF